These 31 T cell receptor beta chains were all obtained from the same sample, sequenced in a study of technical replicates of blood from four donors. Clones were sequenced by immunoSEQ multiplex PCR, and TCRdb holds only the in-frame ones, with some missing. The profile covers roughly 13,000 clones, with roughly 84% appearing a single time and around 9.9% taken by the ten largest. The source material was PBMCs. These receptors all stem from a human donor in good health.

In DNA, the CDR3 is TGTGCCAGCAGCCCAGGGGCGGAAAGGAGCTACACCTTC. It is translated as CASSPGAERSYTF. This chain links TRBV5-6 with TRBJ1-2; perhaps TRBD1 as D (6 bases). The V end lost 4 bases, the J end lost 9 bases, and 16 bases lay between the germline ends. The CDR3 length is 13 residues. Germline V lookup: CDR1 SGHDT, CDR2 YYEEEE.

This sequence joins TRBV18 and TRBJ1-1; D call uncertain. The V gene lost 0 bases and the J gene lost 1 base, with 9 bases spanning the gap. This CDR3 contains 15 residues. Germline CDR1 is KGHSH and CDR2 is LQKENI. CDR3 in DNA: TGTGCCAGCTCACCACCGAGCACCTCGAACACTGAAGCTTTCTTT. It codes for CASSPPSTSNTEAFF. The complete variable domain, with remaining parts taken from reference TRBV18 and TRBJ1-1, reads NAGVMQNPRHLVRRRGQEARLRCSPMKGHSHVYWYRQLPEEGLKFMVYLQKENIIDESGMPKERFSAEFPKEGPSILRIQQVVRGDSAAYFCASSPPSTSNTEAFFGQGTRLTVV.

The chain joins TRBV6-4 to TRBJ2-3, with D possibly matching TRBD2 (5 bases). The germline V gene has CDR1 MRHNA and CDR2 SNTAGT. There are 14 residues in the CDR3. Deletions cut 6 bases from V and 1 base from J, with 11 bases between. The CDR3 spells CASSQGLRTDTQYF. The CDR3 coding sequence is TGTGCCAGCAGCCAAGGACTTCGCACAGATACGCAGTATTTT.

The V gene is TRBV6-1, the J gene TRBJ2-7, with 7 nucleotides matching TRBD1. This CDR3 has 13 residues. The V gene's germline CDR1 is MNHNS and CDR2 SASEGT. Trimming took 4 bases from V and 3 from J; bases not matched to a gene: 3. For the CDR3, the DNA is TGTGCCAGCAGTGGGGACAGCTACTACGAGCAGTACTTC. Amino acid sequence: CASSGDSYYEQYF.

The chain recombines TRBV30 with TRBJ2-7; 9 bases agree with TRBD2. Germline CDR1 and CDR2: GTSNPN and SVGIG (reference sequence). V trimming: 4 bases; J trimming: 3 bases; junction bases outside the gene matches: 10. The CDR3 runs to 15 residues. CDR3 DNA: TGTGCCTGGACCCCCAAGGGACTAGCAGGCTACGAGCAGTACTTC. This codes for CAWTPKGLAGYEQYF.

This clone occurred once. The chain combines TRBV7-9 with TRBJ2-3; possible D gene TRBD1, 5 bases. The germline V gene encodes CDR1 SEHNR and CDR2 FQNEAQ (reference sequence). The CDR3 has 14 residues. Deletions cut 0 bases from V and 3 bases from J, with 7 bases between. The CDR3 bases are TGTGCCAGCAGCTTAGCGCAGGGTACAGATACGCAGTATTTT. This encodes CASSLAQGTDTQYF.

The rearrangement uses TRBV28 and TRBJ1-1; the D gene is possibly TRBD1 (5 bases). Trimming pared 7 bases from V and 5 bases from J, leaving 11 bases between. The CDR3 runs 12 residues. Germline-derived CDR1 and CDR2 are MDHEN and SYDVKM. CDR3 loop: CASTEGRTEAFF. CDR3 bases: TGTGCCAGCACGGAGGGACGTACTGAAGCTTTCTTT.

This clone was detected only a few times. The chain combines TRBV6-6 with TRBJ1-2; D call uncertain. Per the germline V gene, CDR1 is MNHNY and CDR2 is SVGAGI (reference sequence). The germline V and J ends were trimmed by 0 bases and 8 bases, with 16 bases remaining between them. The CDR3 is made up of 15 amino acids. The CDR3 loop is CASSYSNPDPQGYTF. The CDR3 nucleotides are TGTGCCAGCAGTTACTCGAACCCCGATCCACAGGGCTACACCTTC.

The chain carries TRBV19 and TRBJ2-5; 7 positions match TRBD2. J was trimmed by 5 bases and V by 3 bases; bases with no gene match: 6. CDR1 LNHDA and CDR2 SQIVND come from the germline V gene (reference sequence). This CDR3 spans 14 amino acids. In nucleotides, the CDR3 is TGTGCCAGTAGTATCCAGCGGGACGTGGAGACCCAGTACTTC. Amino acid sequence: CASSIQRDVETQYF.

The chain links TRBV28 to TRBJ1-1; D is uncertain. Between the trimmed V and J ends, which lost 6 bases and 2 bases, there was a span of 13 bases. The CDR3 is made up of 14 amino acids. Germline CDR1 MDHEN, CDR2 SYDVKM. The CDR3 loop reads CASSSSGSNTEAFF. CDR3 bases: TGTGCCAGCAGCTCCTCAGGATCTAACACTGAAGCTTTCTTT.

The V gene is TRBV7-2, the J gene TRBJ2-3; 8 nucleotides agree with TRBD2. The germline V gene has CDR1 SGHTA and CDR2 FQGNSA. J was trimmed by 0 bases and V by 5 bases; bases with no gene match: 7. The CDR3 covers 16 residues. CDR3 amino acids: CASSPGGRTSTDTQYF. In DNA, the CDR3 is TGTGCCAGCAGCCCGGGGGGGCGGACTAGCACAGATACGCAGTATTTT.

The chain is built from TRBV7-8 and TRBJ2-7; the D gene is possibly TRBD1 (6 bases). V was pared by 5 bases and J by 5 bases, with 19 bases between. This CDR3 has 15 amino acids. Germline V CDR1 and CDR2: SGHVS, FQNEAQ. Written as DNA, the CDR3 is TGTGCCAGCAGCCGAACCTTAGGGGGAGTCGACGAGCAGTACTTC. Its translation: CASSRTLGGVDEQYF. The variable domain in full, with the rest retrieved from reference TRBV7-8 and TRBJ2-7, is GAGVSQSPRYKVAKRGQDVALRCDPISGHVSLFWYQQALGQGPEFLTYFQNEAQLDKSGLPSDRFFAERPEGSVSTLKIQRTQQEDSAVYLCASSRTLGGVDEQYFGPGTRLTVT.

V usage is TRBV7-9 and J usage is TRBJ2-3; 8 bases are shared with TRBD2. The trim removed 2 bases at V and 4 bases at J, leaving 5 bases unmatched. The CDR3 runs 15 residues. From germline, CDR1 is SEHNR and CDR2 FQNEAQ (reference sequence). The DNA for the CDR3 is TGTGCCAGCAGCTTACCCGGGAGGGCCGCAGATACGCAGTATTTT. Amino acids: CASSLPGRAADTQYF.

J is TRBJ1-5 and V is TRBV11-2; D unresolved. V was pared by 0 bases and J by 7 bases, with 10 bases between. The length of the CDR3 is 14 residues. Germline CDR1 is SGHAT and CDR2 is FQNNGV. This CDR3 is CASSLDRLAQPQHF. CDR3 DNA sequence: TGTGCCAGCAGCTTAGATCGTTTAGCCCAGCCCCAGCATTTT.

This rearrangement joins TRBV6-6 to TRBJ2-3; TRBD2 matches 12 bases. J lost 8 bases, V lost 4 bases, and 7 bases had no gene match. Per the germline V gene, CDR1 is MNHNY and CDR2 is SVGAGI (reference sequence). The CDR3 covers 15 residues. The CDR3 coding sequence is TGTGCCAGCAGTTCCCCTAGCGGGGGGGCGGGTACGCAGTATTTT. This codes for CASSSPSGGAGTQYF.

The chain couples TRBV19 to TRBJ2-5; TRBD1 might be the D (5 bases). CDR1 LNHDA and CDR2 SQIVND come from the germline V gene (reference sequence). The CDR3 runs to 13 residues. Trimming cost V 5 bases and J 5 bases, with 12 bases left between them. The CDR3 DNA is TGTGCCAGTAGTCCAGGGTTTGGGGAGACCCAGTACTTC. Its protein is CASSPGFGETQYF.

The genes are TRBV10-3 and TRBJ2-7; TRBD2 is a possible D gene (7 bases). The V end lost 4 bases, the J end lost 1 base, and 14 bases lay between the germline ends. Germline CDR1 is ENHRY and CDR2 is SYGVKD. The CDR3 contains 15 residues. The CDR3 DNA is TGTGCCATCAGTGGAGGGGGGGGTCAGTCCTACGAGCAGTACTTC. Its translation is CAISGGGGQSYEQYF.

CDR3 sequence: CASSVRGQGAQPQHF. DNA of the CDR3: TGTGCCAGCAGTGTTAGGGGACAGGGAGCTCAGCCCCAGCATTTT. J is TRBJ1-5 and V is TRBV2; 9 bases are a match to TRBD1. Germline V lookup: CDR1 SNHLY, CDR2 FYNNEI. The trim removed 4 bases at V and 6 bases at J, leaving 7 bases unmatched. The CDR3 length is 15 residues.

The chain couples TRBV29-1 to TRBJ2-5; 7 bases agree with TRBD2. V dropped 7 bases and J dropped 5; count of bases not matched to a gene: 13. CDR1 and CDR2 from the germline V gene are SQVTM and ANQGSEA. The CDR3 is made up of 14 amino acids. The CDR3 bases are TGCAGCGGCCCCTGGATGCGGCGGGGGGAGACCCAGTACTTC. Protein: CSGPWMRRGETQYF.

The CDR3 region has the DNA TGTGCCAGCAGTTTGAAAGGACAGGGCCCCACCTACGAGCAGTACTTC. This sequence encodes CASSLKGQGPTYEQYF. The chain has TRBV27 and TRBJ2-7; 8 bases map to TRBD1. CDR3 length: 16 amino acids. Germline CDR1 MNHEY, CDR2 SMNVEV (reference sequence). Trimming at V came to 3 bases and at J to 2 bases, leaving 9 bases not matched to a gene.

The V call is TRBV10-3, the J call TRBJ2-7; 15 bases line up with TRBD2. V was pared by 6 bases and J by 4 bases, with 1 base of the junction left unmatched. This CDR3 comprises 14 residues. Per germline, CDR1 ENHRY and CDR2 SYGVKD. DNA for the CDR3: TGTGCCATCAGGGGACTAGCGGGAGGATACGAGCAGTACTTC. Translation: CAIRGLAGGYEQYF.

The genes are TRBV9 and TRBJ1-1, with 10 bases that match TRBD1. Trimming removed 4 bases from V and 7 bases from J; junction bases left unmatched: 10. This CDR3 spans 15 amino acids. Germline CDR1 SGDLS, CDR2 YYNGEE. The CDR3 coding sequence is TGTGCCAGCAGCCCCCGTCCGGACAGGGGGATTGAAGCTTTCTTT. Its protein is CASSPRPDRGIEAFF.

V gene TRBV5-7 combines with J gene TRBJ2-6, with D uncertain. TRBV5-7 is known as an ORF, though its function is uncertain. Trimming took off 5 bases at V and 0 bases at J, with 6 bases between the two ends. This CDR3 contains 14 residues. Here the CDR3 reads CASSICSGANVLTF. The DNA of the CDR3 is TGTGCCAGCAGTATCTGCTCTGGGGCCAACGTCCTGACTTTC.

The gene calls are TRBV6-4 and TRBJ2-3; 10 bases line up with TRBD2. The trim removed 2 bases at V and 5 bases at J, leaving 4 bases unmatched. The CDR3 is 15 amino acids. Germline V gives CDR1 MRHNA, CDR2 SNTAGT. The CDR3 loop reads CASSDIAGGVDTQYF. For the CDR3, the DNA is TGTGCCAGCAGTGACATAGCGGGGGGCGTAGATACGCAGTATTTT.

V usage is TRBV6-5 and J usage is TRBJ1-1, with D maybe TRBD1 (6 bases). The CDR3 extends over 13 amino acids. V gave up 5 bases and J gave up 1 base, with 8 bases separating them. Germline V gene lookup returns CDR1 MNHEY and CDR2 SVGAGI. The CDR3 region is CASSATGNTEAFF. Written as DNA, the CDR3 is TGTGCCAGCAGTGCGACAGGGAACACTGAAGCTTTCTTT.

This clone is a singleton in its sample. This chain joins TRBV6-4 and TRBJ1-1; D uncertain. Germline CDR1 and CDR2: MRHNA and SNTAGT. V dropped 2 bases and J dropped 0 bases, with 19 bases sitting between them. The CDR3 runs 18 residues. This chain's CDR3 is CASSDPTVVRLLNTEAFF. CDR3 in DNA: TGTGCCAGCAGTGACCCGACGGTCGTCCGACTATTGAACACTGAAGCTTTCTTT.

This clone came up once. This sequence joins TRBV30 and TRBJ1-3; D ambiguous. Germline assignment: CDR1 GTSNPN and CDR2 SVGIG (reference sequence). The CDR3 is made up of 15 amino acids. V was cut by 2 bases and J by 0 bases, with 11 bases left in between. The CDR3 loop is CAWSKILNSGNTIYF. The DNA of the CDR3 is TGTGCCTGGAGTAAAATATTAAACTCTGGAAACACCATATATTTT.

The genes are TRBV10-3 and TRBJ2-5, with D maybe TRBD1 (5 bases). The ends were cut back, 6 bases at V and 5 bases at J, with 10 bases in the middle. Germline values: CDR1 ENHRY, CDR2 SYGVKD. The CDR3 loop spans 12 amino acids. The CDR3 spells CAIRDTTETQYF. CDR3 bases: TGTGCCATCAGGGACACGACGGAGACCCAGTACTTC.

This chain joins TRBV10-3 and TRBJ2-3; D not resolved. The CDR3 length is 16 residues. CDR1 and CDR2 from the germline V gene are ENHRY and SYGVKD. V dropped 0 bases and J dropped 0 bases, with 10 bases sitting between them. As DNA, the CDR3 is TGTGCCATCAGTGAGTCGAACACGGGTAGCACAGATACGCAGTATTTT. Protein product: CAISESNTGSTDTQYF.

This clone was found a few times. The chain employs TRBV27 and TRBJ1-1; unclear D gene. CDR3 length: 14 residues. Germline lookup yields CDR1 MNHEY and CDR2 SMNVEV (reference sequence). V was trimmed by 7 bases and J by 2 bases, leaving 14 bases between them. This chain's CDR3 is CASTGGLLNTEAFF. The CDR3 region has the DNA TGTGCCAGCACTGGCGGTCTCTTAAACACTGAAGCTTTCTTT.

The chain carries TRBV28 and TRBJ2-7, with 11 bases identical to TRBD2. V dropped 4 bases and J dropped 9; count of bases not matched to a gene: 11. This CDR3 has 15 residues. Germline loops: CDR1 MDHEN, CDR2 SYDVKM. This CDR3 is CASSSPGSSGRTQYF. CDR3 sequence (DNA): TGTGCCAGCAGTTCCCCCGGGTCTAGCGGGAGGACGCAGTACTTC.